What follows is one T cell receptor (beta chain) and its context. This entry belongs to a study of T cell changes during pregnancy in multiple sclerosis. Clones were read by immunoSEQ multiplex PCR, and TCRdb kept only the in-frame ones, dropping some. The sample shows more than 45,000 clones, roughly 93% of them seen only once. V was cut by 5 bases and J by 7 bases, with 18 bases left in between. Germline V gene sequence: CDR1 SGHAT, CDR2 FQNNGV. The CDR3 sequence is 15 residues long. The source of this sequence is a female donor with multiple sclerosis, enrolled in a pregnancy study. The chain couples TRBV11-2 to TRBJ1-5, with D perhaps TRBD1 (5 bases). Here the sequenced sample was CD8+ T cells from peripheral blood mononuclear cells, taken in the second trimester of pregnancy. The CDR3 nucleotides are TGTGCCAGCAGCCCCGCGGGGGGTACCGGCCAGCCCCAGCATTTT. Its translation: CASSPAGGTGQPQHF.